The 13 T cell receptor beta chains listed next were all sequenced from one sample in a study of shared clonotypes between healthy human individuals. Here immunoSEQ multiplex PCR was the method, and the copy in TCRdb shows in-frame clones only, minus some. The sample has about 490,000 clones, 70% to 85% seen once. The sequenced sample was PBMCs. All receptors come from a woman aged 40 to 49 in good health. Some clones in this sample may be carry-over from other donors' samples.

This clone was detected a few times. This specimen includes other DNA sequences encoding the same CDR3. The chain links TRBV19 to TRBJ2-7; unclear D gene. The CDR3 is made up of 14 amino acids. The germline CDR1 and CDR2 sequences are LNHDA and SQIVND (reference sequence). The germline V and J ends were trimmed by 2 bases and 1 base, with 9 bases remaining between them. The CDR3 loop reads CASSIRAGSYEQYF. The CDR3 nucleotides read TGTGCCAGTAGTATAAGGGCAGGATCCTACGAGCAGTACTTC.

Details on this clone: The same CDR3 can be traced to other DNA sequences in this sample. The chain uses TRBV5-1 and TRBJ2-5; D not certain. CDR1 SGHRS and CDR2 YFSETQ come from the germline V gene. The CDR3 is 13 residues long. Trimming left V 3 bases short and J 4 bases short, with 10 bases between. CDR3: CASSSQGGETQYF. The CDR3 nucleotides are TGCGCCAGCAGCTCACAAGGCGGAGAGACCCAGTACTTC.

This chain connects TRBV6-1 to TRBJ2-5, with TRBD2 matching 8 bases. The J call may be incorrect, as the DNA end agrees better with TRBJ2-7. The germline CDR1 and CDR2 sequences are MNHNS and SASEGT. The CDR3 totals 14 residues. CDR3 coding DNA: TGTGCCACCTCAGCGGGGGAGAGCTCCTACGAGCAGTACTTC. Translation gives CATSAGESSYEQYF.

This clone was observed a few times. The gene calls are TRBV7-9 and TRBJ2-7; weak D call: TRBD1 (6 bases). Germline assignment: CDR1 SEHNR and CDR2 FQNEAQ (reference sequence). Trimming shortened V by 3 bases and J by 2 bases, and 14 bases separated the two germline ends. The CDR3 is 15 residues long. The CDR3 DNA is TGTGCCAGCAGCTTTGGACAGTTAAACCCCTACGAGCAGTACTTC. Translated: CASSFGQLNPYEQYF. The variable domain in full, with the rest retrieved from reference TRBV7-9 and TRBJ2-7, is DTGVSQNPRHKITKRGQNVTFRCDPISEHNRLYWYRQTLGQGPEFLTYFQNEAQLEKSRLLSDRFSAERPKGSFSTLEIQRTEQGDSAMYLCASSFGQLNPYEQYFGPGTRLTVT.

This clone turned up a few times. The rearrangement links TRBV15 to TRBJ1-1; D perhaps matches TRBD1 (5 bases). CDR1 LNHNV and CDR2 YYDKDF come from the germline V gene (reference sequence). The CDR3 covers 11 residues. V was cut by 9 bases and J by 5 bases, with 10 bases left in between. The CDR3: CATGDATEAFF. DNA for the CDR3: TGTGCCACAGGGGATGCGACTGAAGCTTTCTTT.

V and J are TRBV28 and TRBJ2-5; 7 positions match TRBD1. This CDR3 spans 13 amino acids. With V trimmed by 6 bases and J by 5 bases, 6 bases remained unmatched. Germline CDR1 reads MDHEN; CDR2 reads SYDVKM. The CDR3: CASSPGQTETQYF. CDR3 DNA: TGTGCCAGCAGCCCGGGACAGACGGAGACCCAGTACTTC.

The rearrangement uses TRBV5-4 and TRBJ2-5; TRBD2 might be the D (6 bases). Trimming removed 0 bases at V and 5 bases at J, with 11 bases between. The CDR3 is 14 residues long. The germline CDR1 and CDR2 sequences are SGHNT and YYREEE (reference sequence). CDR3 protein: CASSLGGNTETQYF. The CDR3 bases are TGTGCCAGCAGCTTGGGCGGGAACACGGAGACCCAGTACTTC.

This sequence joins TRBV4-1 and TRBJ1-2; D is perhaps TRBD1 (5 bases). The CDR3 has 17 residues. Germline CDR1 MGHRA, CDR2 YSYEKL. V was cut by 0 bases and J by 6 bases, with 20 bases left in between. This chain's CDR3 is CASSQDTSGEWSDGYTF. As DNA, the CDR3 is TGCGCCAGCAGCCAAGATACTTCGGGGGAGTGGAGTGATGGCTACACCTTC.

This clone has a single count. The genes are TRBV11-2 and TRBJ1-5; TRBD1 aligns across 9 bases. CDR3 length: 15 residues. From germline, CDR1 is SGHAT and CDR2 FQNNGV. V was pared by 5 bases and J by 7 bases, with 9 bases of the junction left unmatched. The CDR3 loop is CASSPRTGEGQPQHF. In DNA form, the CDR3 reads TGTGCCAGCAGCCCACGGACAGGGGAAGGACAGCCCCAGCATTTT.

The CDR3 is CASVGGFLGNQPQHF. CDR3 bases: TGTGCCAGCGTGGGAGGGTTCTTAGGCAATCAGCCCCAGCATTTT. The V and J genes are TRBV28 and TRBJ1-5; D is ambiguous. V lost 8 bases and J lost 2, with 16 bases in between. This CDR3 comprises 15 residues. CDR1 MDHEN and CDR2 SYDVKM come from the germline V gene. The full variable domain, in which reference TRBV28 and TRBJ1-5 provide the parts outside the CDR3, is DVKVTQSSRYLVKRTGEKVFLECVQDMDHENMFWYRQDPGLGLRLIYFSYDVKMKEKGDIPEGYSVSREKKERFSLILESASTNQTSMYLCASVGGFLGNQPQHFGDGTRLSIL.

This clone was observed a handful of times. The J gene is TRBJ2-5, the V gene TRBV5-4; D is unresolved. Germline V lookup: CDR1 SGHNT, CDR2 YYREEE (reference sequence). Trimming shortened V by 0 bases and J by 2 bases, and 8 bases separated the two germline ends. The CDR3 has 14 residues. The CDR3 reads CASSLDPDQETQYF. The CDR3, as DNA: TGTGCCAGCAGCTTGGATCCGGATCAAGAGACCCAGTACTTC.

This chain links TRBV10-3 with TRBJ2-2; D might be TRBD1 (5 bases). This CDR3 has 13 amino acids. Germline V CDR1 and CDR2: ENHRY, SYGVKD. The germline V and J ends were trimmed by 10 bases and 5 bases, with 14 bases remaining between them. This CDR3 is CATKTVGTGELFF. Here the CDR3 DNA reads TGTGCCACGAAGACAGTGGGGACCGGGGAGCTGTTTTTT.

CDR3 sequence reads: CSVADTSEQYF. The CDR3 DNA reads as TGCAGCGTCGCCGACACCAGCGAGCAGTACTTC. The V and J genes are TRBV29-1 and TRBJ2-7, with no clear D. The V gene's germline CDR1 is SQVTM and CDR2 ANQGSEA. CDR3 length: 11 amino acids. The V end lost 6 bases, the J end lost 6 bases, and 12 bases lay between the germline ends.